This entry describes one T cell receptor (beta chain). Its cognate antigen has yet to be identified. The data belong to a study of CXCR3-negative and CXCR3-positive naive CD8 T cells (dated by TCRdb to about 2019). Background on the whole study: Some 150 million TRB reads were obtained in total, roughly 1.5 +/- 0.3 million reads per library. For the TRBV-TRBJ cluster analysis, the naive subsets came from about five donors, while the memory cells came from 3 donors. Data from 11 donors, pooled across two independent experiments, went into the diversity and physicochemical repertoire analyses.

Each CD8+ T cell subset was flow-sorted in triplicate, and 250,000 to 300,000 cells per subset were placed directly into RLT lysis buffer. To keep memory contaminants out, a stringent definition of naive CD8+ T cells was applied: CD45RO-CCR7+CD27+CD95-. Using standard density gradient centrifugation, peripheral blood mononuclear cells were isolated from buffy coats. Naive CXCR3-negative and CXCR3-positive CD8+ T cells were flow-sorted on a FACSAria III. Total RNA was extracted from sorted cells using an RNeasy Mini Kit. What the study reported, not specific to this receptor: Because surface CD5, which has been linked to self-reactivity in mice, was comparable between naive subsets, TCR interaction strength was also inferred from TRB CDR3 physicochemical properties. Compared with CXCR3-negative naive cells, CXCR3-positive naive cells had TRB CDR3s with higher hydrophobicity (lower Kidera factor 4), lower energy, and higher strength and volume indices. Naive CXCR3-negative and CXCR3-positive cells from the same donor showed similar TRBV-TRBJ usage, whereas memory cells showed distinct patterns. Comparably high repertoire diversity was found in both naive subsets, whereas much lower repertoire diversity was found in memory CD8+ T cells. Because CXCR3 expression was partially decreased after cryopreservation, freshly isolated PBMCs were used for most assays.

This sample was sequenced with a NextSeq 550. The Human TCR Profiling Kit (MiLaboratory) was used to prepare UMI-labeled 5' RACE TRB cDNA libraries. The full amount of extracted RNA was used for cDNA synthesis, and the full amount of resulting cDNA was used for PCR amplification. Libraries were prepared in parallel using an identical number of PCR cycles. The paper's processing steps were these. MIGEC and MiXCR extracted about 48,000 +/- 9,800 unique UMI-labeled TRB cDNA molecules per library, requiring at least two reads per UMI. On average, about 40,000 +/- 10,000 functional in-frame TRB CDR3 nucleotide clonotypes lacking stop codons were found per library. After downsampling to 5000 UMI-labeled TRB molecules per sample, diversity metrics such as normalized Shannon-Wiener and Chao1 were calculated in VDJtools. For the central five CDR3 residues, VDJtools calculated physicochemical properties weighted by clonotype size, namely interaction energy, strength, volume and Kidera factor 4. TCRdb reprocessed the reads, so every CDR3 protein sequence counts as one entry and DNA is not shown. Here the V and J calls rest on TCRdb's processing, not on the authors' analysis. Per the sample table, the count is fewer than 95,000 distinct CDR3 sequences. The top ten constitute around 1% of the sample.

Counted from cysteine to phenylalanine, this CDR3 has 19 amino acids. DNA for this receptor is not on file. Looking up the germline V gene yields CDR1 SGHDT and CDR2 YYEEEE. The rearranged chain carries TRBV5-6 and TRBJ2-2; TCRdb's D call, TRBD1, is unchecked because there is no DNA. This clonotype was sampled from a human donor in good health. Some clones in this sample may be carry-over from other donors' samples. The material sequenced was naive CXCR3- CD8+ T cells from blood. The cell subset or site label corresponds to: CD45RO-CCR7+CD27+CD95- naive CD8+ T cells lacking CXCR3 (TNR3-). CDR3 loop: CASSLAGALGFANTGELFF. Beyond the CDR3, the reference TRBV5-6 and TRBJ2-2 genes provide the residues; the full variable domain reads: DAGVTQSPTHLIKTRGQQVTLRCSPKSGHDTVSWYQQALGQGPQFIFQYYEEEERQRGNFPDRFSGHQFPNYSSELNVNALLLGDSALYLCASSLAGALGFANTGELFFGEGSRLTVL.